This T cell receptor beta chain was captured in a study of CD8+ T cells in alopecia areata (dated by TCRdb to about 2018). For context, the study as a whole: The treated patients, all with moderate-to-severe alopecia areata, were enrolled in an open-label pilot trial of oral tofacitinib given at 5 to 10 mg twice daily. Tofacitinib was administered for 6 to 18 months, and 6 months of follow-up off drug were then conducted to assess delayed response and recurrence. Disease severity in treated patients was measured with the SALT score, which quantifies the percentage of affected scalp surface area. To study T cell clonal expansion in alopecia areata, the researchers applied high-throughput TCRbeta sequencing to both the C3H/HeJ mouse model and human patients. Human TCRbeta sequencing covered scalp tissue and sorted CD4+ and CD8+ peripheral blood T cells from patchy and totalis/universalis alopecia areata patients and healthy controls. Biopsies were taken from tofacitinib-treated patients at baseline and again at 4 and 24 weeks into treatment, and several of those patients also had a later scalp biopsy. Scalp clonality was compared across normal scalp (n=4), patchy alopecia areata scalp (n=8), and alopecia totalis/universalis scalp (n=8). RNA came from the PAXgene miRNA kit for fixed scalp, the miRNeasy kit for PBMCs, and the RNeasy kit for mouse skin. Amplification of TCRbeta CDR3 regions was done by immunoSEQ multiplex PCR using 35 Vbeta forward primers and 13 Jbeta reverse primers. Beyond this particular receptor, the publication reports: Shared TCR sequences between patients were less evident than in mice, which may be partly attributable to HLA diversity in the patient population. Compared with normal scalp, lesional scalp, particularly in alopecia totalis/universalis, had higher clonality and more expanded CD8+ clones, which suggests antigenic drive. Tofacitinib significantly lowered scalp clonality and the number of expanded CD8+ clones among the top 100 scalp clones. The treated cohort was small, with a single nonresponder, so links between baseline CD8+ expansion and response need larger studies. Resident alphabeta T cells in normal human skin are also sequenced, complicating scalp TCR repertoire analysis, unlike mouse skin dominated by gammadelta T cells. Many expanded lesional clones persisted in scalp and blood during tofacitinib treatment, which may partly explain relapse after stopping treatment.

In the case of this clone: Its antigen target is currently unknown. No base quality information exists; no much larger clone differs at one position.

The sample's time point label, decoded: about 4 weeks on oral tofacitinib. This sample's treatment or condition label indicates: oral pan-JAK inhibitor, 5-10 mg twice daily. From alopecia areata patients, peripheral blood was collected along with lesional scalp punch biopsies. After PBMCs were isolated by density centrifugation and stained for CD3, CD4 and CD8, a FACSAria was used to sort CD4+ and CD8+ T cells. Receptors were amplified or captured by the immunoSEQ multiplex PCR assay. RNA was extracted from all samples and reverse transcribed into cDNA, which served as template for TCR sequencing. First-strand cDNA was synthesized with SuperScript III using a 2:1 mix of oligo-dT and random hexamers. Amplification bias was assessed with a synthetic immune receptor repertoire, and residual bias was removed computationally. The paper's data handling went like this. Raw reads were preprocessed to remove errors, and CDR3 was defined according to IMGT conventions as the region from the conserved cysteine to phenylalanine. Clonality was calculated as 1 minus Shannon entropy normalized by log2 of the number of productive unique TCRs. Scalp TCRbeta sequences were cross-referenced with sorted blood CD4 and CD8 repertoires so that the CD4 or CD8 identity of scalp clones could be inferred. Entries here come from immuneACCESS through TCRdb and include only in-frame sequences with V and J called. Some clones fail to appear in such tables; in the studies checked, an unresolved V gene covers under half of the shortfall, and the cause of the remainder is unknown. V and J calls and clone size follow that table, whereas D and trimming were derived from the DNA. This sample comprises some 190,000 clones, 45% to 75% of them detected only once. The ten largest clones take up approximately 0.69% of the sample.

There are 13 amino acids in the CDR3, from cysteine to phenylalanine inclusive. The kept DNA is CDR3 alone, 39 bases in frame from the first base. The germline V gene (reference sequence) provides CDR1 SGHAT and CDR2 FQDESV. V has 3 bases trimmed and J has 6 bases trimmed; junction bases matching no gene number 2. The chain was built from TRBV11-1 and TRBJ2-3; 8 bases in the middle match TRBD1. This TCR was recovered from a human donor with alopecia areata. The sample consisted of CD4+ T cells sorted from blood, taken at week 4, from a patient treated with tofacitinib. The nucleotide sequence is given as TGTGCCAGCAGCTTTGACAGGGGTGATACGCAGTATTTT. This sequence encodes CASSFDRGDTQYF.